This TCR beta chain was documented in a study of T cell responses to AZD1222 COVID-19 vaccine. Findings and limits, study-wide: The study sampled repertoires only after the peak T cell response.

As for this clone: As yet, its antigen is unknown.

The assay was immunoSEQ multiplex PCR, and TCRdb's table has in-frame clones only and misses some. The profile shows 150,000 to 200,000 clones, 88% of them singletons. V was cut by 3 bases and J by 2 bases, with 23 bases left in between. CDR3 size: 18 residues. The germline gives CDR1 MDHEN, CDR2 SYDVKM. This TCR came from an adult in good health. The rearrangement joins TRBV28 to TRBJ2-7; D might be TRBD1 (5 bases). Material: peripheral blood, obtained on day 0 of AZD1222 vaccination. CDR3 protein: CASSFPLVRGHPAYEQYF. The DNA of the CDR3 is TGTGCCAGCAGTTTCCCTCTAGTTAGAGGACACCCGGCCTACGAGCAGTACTTC.